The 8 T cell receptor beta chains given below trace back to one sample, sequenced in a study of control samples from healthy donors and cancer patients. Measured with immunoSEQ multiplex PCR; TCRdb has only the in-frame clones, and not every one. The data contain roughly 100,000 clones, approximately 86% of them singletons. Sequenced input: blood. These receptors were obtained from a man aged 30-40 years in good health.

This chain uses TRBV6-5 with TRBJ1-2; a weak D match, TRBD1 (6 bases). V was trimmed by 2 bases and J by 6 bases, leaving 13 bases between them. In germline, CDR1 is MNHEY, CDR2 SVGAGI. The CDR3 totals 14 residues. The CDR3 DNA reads TGTGCCAGCAGTTACCTTGGGGGGGCTGATGGCTACACCTTC. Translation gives CASSYLGGADGYTF.

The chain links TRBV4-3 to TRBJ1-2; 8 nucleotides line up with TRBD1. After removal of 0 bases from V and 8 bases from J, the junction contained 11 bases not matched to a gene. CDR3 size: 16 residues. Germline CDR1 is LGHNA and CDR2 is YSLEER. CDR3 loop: CASSQDPTRQGQGYTF. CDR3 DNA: TGCGCCAGCAGCCAAGACCCCACCAGACAGGGGCAAGGCTACACCTTC.

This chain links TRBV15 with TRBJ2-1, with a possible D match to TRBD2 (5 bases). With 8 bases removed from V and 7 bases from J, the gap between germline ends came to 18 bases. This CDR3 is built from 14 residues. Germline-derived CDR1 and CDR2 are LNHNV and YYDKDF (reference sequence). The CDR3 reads CATAEIRERNEQFF. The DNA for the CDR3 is TGTGCCACCGCGGAGATTCGGGAAAGGAATGAGCAGTTCTTC.

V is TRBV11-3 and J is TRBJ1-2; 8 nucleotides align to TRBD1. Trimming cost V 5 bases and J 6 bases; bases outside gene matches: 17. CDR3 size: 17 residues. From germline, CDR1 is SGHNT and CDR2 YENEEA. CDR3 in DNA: TGTGCCAGCAGCGCTGGCGGAAAGGACAGGGAAGGGGATGGCTACACCTTC. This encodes CASSAGGKDREGDGYTF.

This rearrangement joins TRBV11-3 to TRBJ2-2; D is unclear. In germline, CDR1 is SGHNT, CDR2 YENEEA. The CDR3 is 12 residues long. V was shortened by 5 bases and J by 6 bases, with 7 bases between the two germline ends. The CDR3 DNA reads TGTGCCAGCAGCAGGAGATCCGGGGAGCTGTTTTTT. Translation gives CASSRRSGELFF.

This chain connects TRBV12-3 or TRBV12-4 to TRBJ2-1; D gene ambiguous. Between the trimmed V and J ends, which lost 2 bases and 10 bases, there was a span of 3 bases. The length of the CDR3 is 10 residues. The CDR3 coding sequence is TGTGCCAGCAGTTTAACCGAGCAGTTCTTC. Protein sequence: CASSLTEQFF.

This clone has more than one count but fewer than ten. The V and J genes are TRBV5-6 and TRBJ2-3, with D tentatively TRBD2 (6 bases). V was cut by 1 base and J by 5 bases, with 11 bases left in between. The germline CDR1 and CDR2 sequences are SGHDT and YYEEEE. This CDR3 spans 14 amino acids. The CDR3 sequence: CASSLWGVGDTQYF. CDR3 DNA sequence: TGTGCCAGCAGCTTGTGGGGGGTCGGAGATACGCAGTATTTT.

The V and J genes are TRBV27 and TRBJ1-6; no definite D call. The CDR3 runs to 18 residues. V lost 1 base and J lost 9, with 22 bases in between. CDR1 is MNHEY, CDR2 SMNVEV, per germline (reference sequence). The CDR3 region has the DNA TGTGCCAGCAGTTTATTGGCCTCGGCCCGAATAATGGTTTCACCCCTCCACTTT. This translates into CASSLLASARIMVSPLHF.